What follows is one T cell receptor beta chain and its context. Its target is unknown. V gave up 1 base and J gave up 7 bases; unmatched junction bases: 5. This CDR3 contains 15 residues. The record originates from a study of OX40 agonist ivuxolimab in advanced cancers. About the study: Ivuxolimab, which is an agonistic anti-OX40 (CD134) antibody, was administered to the patients.

TCRdb's copy holds only in-frame clones and misses some; the assay was immunoSEQ multiplex PCR. The table has 35,000 or so clones, less than 85% seen once. Study results and limitations: At 0.1 to 3.0 mg/kg and by week 6, clonal expansion occurred in CD4+ and CD8+ blood T cells.

Collection of blood occurred at baseline, at cycle 4 day 1, and at cycle 7 day 1. The sequenced sample was CD4+ or CD8+ T cells sorted from blood, obtained in a trial of the OX40 agonist ivuxolimab. The sequence was collected from an adult with an advanced solid tumor such as melanoma, head and neck, liver or kidney cancer. This chain uses TRBV23-1 with TRBJ1-4; 8 bases line up with TRBD1. TRBV23-1 is an ORF, and what it does is uncertain. The CDR3 nucleotides read TGCGCCAGCAGTCAATACGACGACAGGGGTGAAAAACTGTTTTTT. Amino acid sequence: CASSQYDDRGEKLFF.